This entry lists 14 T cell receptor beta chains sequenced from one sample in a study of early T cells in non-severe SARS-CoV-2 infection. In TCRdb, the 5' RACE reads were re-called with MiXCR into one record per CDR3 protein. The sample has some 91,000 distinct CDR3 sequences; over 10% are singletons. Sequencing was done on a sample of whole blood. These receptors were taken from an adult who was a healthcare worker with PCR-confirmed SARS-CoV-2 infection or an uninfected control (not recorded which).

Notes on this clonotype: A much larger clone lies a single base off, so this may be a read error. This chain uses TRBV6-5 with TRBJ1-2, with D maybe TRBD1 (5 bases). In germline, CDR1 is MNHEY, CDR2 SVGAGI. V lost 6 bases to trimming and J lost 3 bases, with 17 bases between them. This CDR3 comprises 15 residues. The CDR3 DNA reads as TGTGCCAGCAGCAAAGGCAGGGAACATTACTATGGCTACACCTTC. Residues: CASSKGREHYYGYTF.

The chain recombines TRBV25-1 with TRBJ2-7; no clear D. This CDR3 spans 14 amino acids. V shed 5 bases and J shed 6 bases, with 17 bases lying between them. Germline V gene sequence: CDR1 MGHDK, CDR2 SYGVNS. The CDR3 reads CASSKEGLGREQYF. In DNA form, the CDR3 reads TGTGCCAGCAGTAAGGAAGGGCTAGGTCGCGAGCAGTACTTC.

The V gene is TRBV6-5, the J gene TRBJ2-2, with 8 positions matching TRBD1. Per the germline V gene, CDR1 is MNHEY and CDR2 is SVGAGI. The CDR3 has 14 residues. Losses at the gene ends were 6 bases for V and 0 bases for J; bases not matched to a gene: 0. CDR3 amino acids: CASRTGANTGELFF. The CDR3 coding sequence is TGTGCCAGCAGGACAGGGGCGAACACCGGGGAGCTGTTTTTT.

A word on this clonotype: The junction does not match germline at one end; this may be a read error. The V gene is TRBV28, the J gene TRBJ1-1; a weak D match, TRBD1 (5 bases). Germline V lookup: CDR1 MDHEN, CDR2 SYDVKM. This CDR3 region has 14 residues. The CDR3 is CASSSSDRITEAFF. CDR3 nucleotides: TGTGCCAGCAGTTCCTCAGACAGAATCACTGAAGCTTTTTTT. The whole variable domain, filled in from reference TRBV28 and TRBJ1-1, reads DVKVTQSSRYLVKRTGEKVFLECVQDMDHENMFWYRQDPGLGLRLIYFSYDVKMKEKGDIPEGYSVSREKKERFSLILESASTNQTSMYLCASSSSDRITEAFFGQGTRLTVV.

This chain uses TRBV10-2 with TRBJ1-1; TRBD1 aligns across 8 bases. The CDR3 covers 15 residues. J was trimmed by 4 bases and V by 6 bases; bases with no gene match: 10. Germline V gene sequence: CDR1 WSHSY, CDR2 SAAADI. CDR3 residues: CASRKKQGDGTEAFF. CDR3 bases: TGCGCCAGCAGGAAGAAACAGGGGGATGGCACTGAAGCTTTCTTT.

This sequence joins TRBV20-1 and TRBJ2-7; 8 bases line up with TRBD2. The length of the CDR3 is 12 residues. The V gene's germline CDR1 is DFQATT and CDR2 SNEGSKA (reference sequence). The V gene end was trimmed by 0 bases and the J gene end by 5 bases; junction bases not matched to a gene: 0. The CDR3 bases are TGCAGTGCTAGAGATAGCGGGGACGAGCAGTACTTC. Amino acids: CSARDSGDEQYF.

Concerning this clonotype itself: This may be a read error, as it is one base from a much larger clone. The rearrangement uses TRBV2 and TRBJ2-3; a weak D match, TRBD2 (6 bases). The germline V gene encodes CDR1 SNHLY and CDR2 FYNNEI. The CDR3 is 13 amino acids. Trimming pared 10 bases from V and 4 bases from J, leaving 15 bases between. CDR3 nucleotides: TGTGCCAACAGGAGGGACCCTGCAGATACGCAGTATTTT. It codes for CANRRDPADTQYF.

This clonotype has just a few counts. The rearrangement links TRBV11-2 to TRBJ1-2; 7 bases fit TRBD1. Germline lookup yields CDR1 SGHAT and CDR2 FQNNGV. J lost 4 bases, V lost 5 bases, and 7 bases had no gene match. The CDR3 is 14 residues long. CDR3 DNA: TGTGCCAGCAGCACAAGCAGGGGGTTCTATGGCTACACCTTC. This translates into CASSTSRGFYGYTF.

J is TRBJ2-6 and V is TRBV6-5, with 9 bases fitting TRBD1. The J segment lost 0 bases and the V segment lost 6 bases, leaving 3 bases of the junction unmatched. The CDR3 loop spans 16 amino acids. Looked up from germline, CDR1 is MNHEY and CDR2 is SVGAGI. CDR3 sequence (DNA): TGTGCCAGCAGGGGACAGGGCAGCTCTGGGGCCAACGTCCTGACTTTC. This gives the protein CASRGQGSSGANVLTF.

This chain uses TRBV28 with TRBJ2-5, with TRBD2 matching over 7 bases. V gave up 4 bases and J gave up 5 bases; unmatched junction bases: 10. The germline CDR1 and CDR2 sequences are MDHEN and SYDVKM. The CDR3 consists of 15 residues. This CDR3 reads CASSSPRGVRETQYF. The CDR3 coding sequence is TGTGCCAGCAGTTCGCCCCGGGGGGTCAGGGAGACCCAGTACTTC. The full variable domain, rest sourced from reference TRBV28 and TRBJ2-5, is DVKVTQSSRYLVKRTGEKVFLECVQDMDHENMFWYRQDPGLGLRLIYFSYDVKMKEKGDIPEGYSVSREKKERFSLILESASTNQTSMYLCASSSPRGVRETQYFGPGTRLLVL.

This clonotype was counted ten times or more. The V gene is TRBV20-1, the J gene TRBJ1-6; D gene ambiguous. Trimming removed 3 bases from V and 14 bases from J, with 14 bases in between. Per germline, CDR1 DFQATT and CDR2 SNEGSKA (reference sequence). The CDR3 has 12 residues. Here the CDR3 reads CSASRSGWALHF. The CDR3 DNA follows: TGCAGTGCTAGTCGGTCCGGGTGGGCCCTCCACTTT.

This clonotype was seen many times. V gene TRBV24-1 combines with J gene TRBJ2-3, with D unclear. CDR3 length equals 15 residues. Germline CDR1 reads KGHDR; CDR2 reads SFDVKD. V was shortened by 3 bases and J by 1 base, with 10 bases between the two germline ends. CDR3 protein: CATSDPRARTDTQYF. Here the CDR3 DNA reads TGTGCCACCAGTGATCCCCGGGCTCGCACAGATACGCAGTATTTT.

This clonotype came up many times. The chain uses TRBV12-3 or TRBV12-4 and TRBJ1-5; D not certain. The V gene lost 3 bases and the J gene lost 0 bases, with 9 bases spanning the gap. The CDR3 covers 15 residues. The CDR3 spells CASSFSRPSNQPQHF. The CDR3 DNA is TGTGCCAGCAGTTTTAGTCGGCCTAGCAATCAGCCCCAGCATTTT.

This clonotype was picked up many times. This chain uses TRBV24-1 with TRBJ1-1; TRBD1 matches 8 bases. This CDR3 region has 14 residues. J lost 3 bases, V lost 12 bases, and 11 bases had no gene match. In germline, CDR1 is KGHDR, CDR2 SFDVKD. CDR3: CAARTGPVDTEAFF. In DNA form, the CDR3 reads TGTGCCGCCCGGACAGGGCCCGTGGACACTGAAGCTTTCTTT.